The 6 T cell receptor beta chains below come from one sample, sequenced in a study of blood T cell repertoires in COVID-19. The table came from immunoSEQ multiplex PCR; TCRdb's copy has only in-frame clones and leaves some out. The sample has 100,000 to 150,000 clones, around 86% seen once. The sequenced sample consisted of peripheral blood. The receptors here all came from a man aged 40-55 years with active or convalescent COVID-19.

The chain joins TRBV3-1 (or the pseudogene TRBV3-2) to TRBJ1-4; possibly TRBD1 for D (5 bases). Between the trimmed V and J ends, which lost 1 base and 7 bases, there was a span of 19 bases. Germline CDR1 reads LGHDT; CDR2 reads YNNKEL (reference sequence). This CDR3 contains 17 residues. CDR3 in amino acids: CASSQGLQATSSEKLFF. In DNA form, the CDR3 reads TGTGCCAGCAGCCAAGGGCTACAGGCAACGTCTAGTGAAAAACTGTTTTTT.

V and J are TRBV7-2 and TRBJ1-2, with a tentative D call TRBD1 (5 bases). Germline V CDR1 and CDR2: SGHTA, FQGNSA. Trimming removed 5 bases from V and 2 bases from J, with 9 bases in between. The length of the CDR3 is 13 residues. This chain's CDR3 is CASSPSGNYGYTF. CDR3 bases: TGTGCCAGCAGCCCCTCAGGGAACTATGGCTACACCTTC.

This chain uses TRBV10-3 with TRBJ2-5, with 8 bases matching TRBD1. The germline V gene encodes CDR1 ENHRY and CDR2 SYGVKD. V trimming: 4 bases; J trimming: 5 bases; junction bases outside the gene matches: 6. The CDR3 runs 14 residues. CDR3 nucleotides: TGTGCCATCAGTGGTCAGGGGGCACGGGAGACCCAGTACTTC. Encoded protein: CAISGQGARETQYF.

The CDR3 region is CATSRDHPSLYEQYF. CDR3 nucleotide sequence: TGTGCCACCAGCAGAGATCATCCATCACTCTACGAGCAGTACTTC. The rearrangement joins TRBV15 to TRBJ2-7; D is uncertain. The germline V and J ends were trimmed by 0 bases and 3 bases, with 12 bases remaining between them. CDR1 and CDR2 (germline): LNHNV, YYDKDF (reference sequence). This CDR3 has 15 residues. The full variable domain, with the rest looked up from reference TRBV15 and TRBJ2-7, is DAMVIQNPRYQVTQFGKPVTLSCSQTLNHNVMYWYQQKSSQAPKLLFHYYDKDFNNEADTPDNFQSRRPNTSFCFLDIRSPGLGDTAMYLCATSRDHPSLYEQYFGPGTRLTVT.

The genes are TRBV6-5 and TRBJ2-5; TRBD2 matches at 8 bases. The CDR3 covers 16 residues. Trimming cost V 0 bases and J 2 bases; bases outside gene matches: 5. From germline, CDR1 is MNHEY and CDR2 SVGAGI. The CDR3, as DNA: TGTGCCAGCAGTTACTCTACCAAGCGGGGGCAAGAGACCCAGTACTTC. Its protein is CASSYSTKRGQETQYF.

The rearrangement uses TRBV18 and TRBJ1-1, with 10 bases that match TRBD1. Germline trimming cut 2 bases from V and 5 bases from J; bases unmatched to any gene: 2. CDR3 length: 14 amino acids. Germline CDR1 reads KGHSH; CDR2 reads LQKENI. As DNA, the CDR3 is TGTGCCAGCTCACCAGGGACAGGGGAGACTGAAGCTTTCTTT. As protein: CASSPGTGETEAFF.